The 23 T cell receptor beta chains presented below share a single source sample, sequenced in a study of regulatory T cells in long-lasting Graves disease. Time point given: persistent/refractory GD, antithyroid drugs over 5 years with positive TRAb. PBMC-derived RNA was used for the TCR library. Arm-PCR of CDR3 regions and iRepertoire HTBI primers were the basis on which TCR beta libraries were built. In TCRdb, the multiplex PCR reads were re-called with MiXCR into one record per CDR3 protein. The sample contains 500,000 to 800,000 distinct CDR3 sequences, 30% of which appear only once. The source was peripheral blood mononuclear cells (PBMCs), collected when the disease was refractory, from a patient treated with antithyroid drugs. The receptors originated from a female donor with Graves disease.

V and J are TRBV6-1 and TRBJ2-2; D tentatively reads TRBD1 or TRBD2 (5 bases each). The CDR3 spans 15 residues. Looked up from germline, CDR1 is MNHNS and CDR2 is SASEGT. V lost 4 bases to trimming and J lost 5 bases, with 14 bases between them. The CDR3 here is CASSVGVSGTGELFF. In nucleotides, the CDR3 is TGTGCCAGCAGTGTAGGGGTATCGGGGACCGGGGAGCTGTTTTTT.

CDR3: CASSEGRAWEKLFF. Written as DNA, the CDR3 is TGTGCCAGCAGTGAGGGACGGGCATGGGAAAAACTGTTTTTT. The rearrangement links TRBV6-1 to TRBJ1-4, with D tentatively TRBD1 (5 bases). The germline V gene has CDR1 MNHNS and CDR2 SASEGT. Trimming shortened V by 3 bases and J by 8 bases, and 13 bases separated the two germline ends. The CDR3 totals 14 residues.

This clonotype was counted between two and nine times. The chain links TRBV25-1 to TRBJ2-7; tentatively, D is TRBD2 (5 bases). This CDR3 spans 16 amino acids. The V end was cut by 3 bases, the J end by 0 bases, with 15 bases between. From germline, CDR1 is MGHDK and CDR2 SYGVNS. CDR3 sequence reads: CASSDHTRGSSYEQYF. The DNA for the CDR3 is TGTGCCAGCAGTGACCATACACGAGGGAGCTCCTACGAGCAGTACTTC.

This clonotype was picked up one time. This chain links TRBV19 with TRBJ1-5; D is ambiguous. The CDR3 length is 13 residues. Germline V gives CDR1 LNHDA, CDR2 SQIVND (reference sequence). V dropped 8 bases and J dropped 2 bases, with 10 bases sitting between them. In DNA, the CDR3 is TGTGCCAGTGGGGATGTCGGCAATCAGCCCCAGCATTTT. Amino acid sequence: CASGDVGNQPQHF.

A note on this clonotype: A read error may explain this, as a much larger clone is one base away. The chain combines TRBV2 with TRBJ2-5; D may be TRBD2 (7 bases). The CDR3 contains 15 residues. Per the germline V gene, CDR1 is SNHLY and CDR2 is FYNNEI. The CDR3 DNA is TGTGCCAGCAGTCCCCGAGGGGGGGGCTCAGAGACCCAGCACTTC. Translating it yields CASSPRGGGSETQHF.

Many counts were recorded for this clonotype. The chain couples TRBV6-1 to TRBJ1-1; no reliable D call. Germline CDR1 MNHNS, CDR2 SASEGT. The CDR3 extends over 14 amino acids. Between the trimmed V and J ends, which lost 3 bases and 1 base, there was a span of 9 bases. The CDR3 is CASSDRGRNTEAFF. CDR3 sequence (DNA): TGTGCCAGCAGTGACCGTGGACGGAACACTGAAGCTTTCTTT.

The chain couples TRBV28 to TRBJ1-3; tentative D call: TRBD1 (6 bases). Trimming removed 5 bases from V and 3 bases from J, with 14 bases in between. CDR3 length: 15 amino acids. Germline CDR1 and CDR2: MDHEN and SYDVKM. The CDR3 DNA reads TGTGCCAGCAGTCACCCTCGAGGGGGTGGAAACACCATATATTTT. Amino acid sequence: CASSHPRGGGNTIYF.

In its sample, this clonotype was seen a few times. The CDR3 region has the DNA TGTGCCTGGAGTGTACAGTCACGGGGCTATGGCTACACCTTC. This translates into CAWSVQSRGYGYTF. J is TRBJ1-2 and V is TRBV30; no reliable D call. The CDR3 is made up of 14 amino acids. Trimming took 0 bases from V and 4 from J, leaving 12 bases between them. Germline loops: CDR1 GTSNPN, CDR2 SVGIG (reference sequence).

This clonotype was recorded a few times. V is TRBV20-1 and J is TRBJ2-7, with 7 bases identical to TRBD1. Germline CDR1 DFQATT, CDR2 SNEGSKA (reference sequence). The CDR3 is made up of 12 amino acids. Trimming at V came to 5 bases and at J to 4 bases, leaving 5 bases not matched to a gene. CDR3 DNA sequence: TGCAGTGCTTGGCCCAGGGGGTACGAGCAGTACTTC. This encodes CSAWPRGYEQYF.

This clonotype has a count of ten or more. CDR3 sequence: CASSYALDSYGYTF. The CDR3 nucleotides read TGTGCCAGCAGTTACGCTTTAGACAGCTATGGCTACACCTTC. The genes are TRBV6-9 and TRBJ1-2; possible D gene TRBD1, 5 bases. Trimming took 3 bases from V and 4 from J, leaving 12 bases between them. From germline, CDR1 is MNHGY and CDR2 SVAAGI. The CDR3 is made up of 14 amino acids.

V and J are TRBV18 and TRBJ1-4; no reliable D call. Trimming cost V 3 bases and J 5 bases, with 13 bases left between them. This CDR3 comprises 15 residues. Germline V gene data show CDR1 as KGHSH and CDR2 as LQKENI. The CDR3 loop is CASSPGREGNEKLFF. The CDR3 DNA is TGTGCCAGCTCACCTGGCCGGGAAGGAAATGAAAAACTGTTTTTT. The full variable domain, its missing parts supplied by reference TRBV18 and TRBJ1-4, is NAGVMQNPRHLVRRRGQEARLRCSPMKGHSHVYWYRQLPEEGLKFMVYLQKENIIDESGMPKERFSAEFPKEGPSILRIQQVVRGDSAAYFCASSPGREGNEKLFFGSGTQLSVL.

Ten or more counts support this clonotype. The rearrangement uses TRBV28 and TRBJ2-5; the match to TRBD1 covers 7 bases. J lost 1 base, V lost 4 bases, and 6 bases had no gene match. The CDR3 totals 15 residues. Per the germline V gene, CDR1 is MDHEN and CDR2 is SYDVKM. The CDR3 spells CASSSYRGFQETQYF. In nucleotides, the CDR3 is TGTGCCAGCAGTTCTTACAGGGGCTTCCAAGAGACCCAGTACTTC.

The chain employs TRBV12-3 or TRBV12-4 and TRBJ2-1; 10 bases are a match to TRBD2. V dropped 5 bases and J dropped 4; count of bases not matched to a gene: 2. This CDR3 region has 14 residues. The CDR3 spells CASSPSGGYNEQFF. The CDR3 DNA reads as TGTGCCAGCAGTCCTAGCGGGGGTTACAATGAGCAGTTCTTC.

V and J are TRBV7-9 and TRBJ1-4; D is uncertain. The V gene lost 5 bases and the J gene lost 8 bases, with 15 bases spanning the gap. Germline V gives CDR1 SEHNR, CDR2 FQNEAQ (reference sequence). The CDR3 runs 14 residues. This CDR3 reads CASSPAGRFEKLFF. The CDR3 DNA reads TGTGCCAGCAGCCCAGCGGGGAGGTTCGAAAAACTGTTTTTT.

The chain couples TRBV12-3 or TRBV12-4 to TRBJ1-3; 7 bases match TRBD1. Trimming took 3 bases from V and 0 from J; bases not matched to a gene: 8. The length of the CDR3 is 17 residues. This CDR3 reads CASSFSAGGTSGNTIYF. CDR3 nucleotide sequence: TGTGCCAGCAGTTTTTCGGCAGGGGGGACCTCTGGAAACACCATATATTTT.

The rearrangement joins TRBV27 to TRBJ1-2; 9 bases agree with TRBD1. The CDR3 extends over 15 amino acids. The junction had 10 bases not matched to a gene; V was cut back by 7 bases and J by 4 bases. The V gene's germline CDR1 is MNHEY and CDR2 SMNVEV (reference sequence). CDR3 sequence: CASNRQGGEVYGYTF. CDR3 sequence (DNA): TGTGCCAGCAACCGACAGGGGGGAGAGGTCTATGGCTACACCTTC.

This clonotype was observed a handful of times. The chain links TRBV12-5 to TRBJ2-4; TRBD1 or TRBD2 may be the D gene (5 bases each). The CDR3 is 16 residues long. The germline CDR1 and CDR2 sequences are LGHNT and FRNRAP. V was clipped by 1 base and J by 2 bases, with 12 bases between them. The CDR3 reads CASGLGGSATKNIQYF. The CDR3 DNA reads TGTGCTAGTGGTTTGGGGGGGTCCGCGACCAAAAACATTCAGTACTTC.

The table lists this clonotype with a few counts. The chain joins TRBV13 to TRBJ1-1; tentatively, D is TRBD1 (6 bases). Germline V lookup: CDR1 PRHDT, CDR2 FYEKMQ (reference sequence). Trimming left V 1 base short and J 9 bases short, with 15 bases between. This CDR3 has 14 residues. CDR3 loop: CASSLVQGSNQAFF. CDR3 DNA: TGTGCCAGCAGCTTAGTACAGGGCAGTAACCAAGCTTTCTTT.

The chain combines TRBV7-9 with TRBJ1-6; 8 positions agree with TRBD1. J lost 8 bases, V lost 1 base, and 1 base had no gene match. CDR3 size: 14 residues. From germline, CDR1 is SEHNR and CDR2 FQNEAQ (reference sequence). CDR3 coding DNA: TGTGCCAGCAGCTTAGTGACAGGGGATTCACCCCTCCACTTT. Its translation: CASSLVTGDSPLHF.

This clonotype was detected many times. V is TRBV6-1 and J is TRBJ2-2; no firm D call. CDR1 is MNHNS, CDR2 SASEGT, per germline. Trimming took 4 bases from V and 8 from J, leaving 2 bases between them. This CDR3 region has 10 residues. The CDR3 nucleotides read TGTGCCAGCAGTGCGGGGGAGCTGTTTTTT. Translating it yields CASSAGELFF.

This clonotype has just a few counts. This CDR3 reads CASSARQGRAYGYTF. As DNA, the CDR3 is TGTGCCAGCAGTGCCCGACAGGGGCGGGCCTATGGCTACACCTTC. The J gene is TRBJ1-2, the V gene TRBV25-1; 8 bases are a match to TRBD1. Germline lookup yields CDR1 MGHDK and CDR2 SYGVNS. With V trimmed by 4 bases and J by 4 bases, 8 bases remained unmatched. This CDR3 has 15 residues.

The CDR3 reads CASSPGTVGTSGRYEQYF. CDR3 nucleotides: TGTGCCAGCAGTCCCGGGACAGTAGGGACTAGCGGGAGATACGAGCAGTACTTC. V gene TRBV6-1 combines with J gene TRBJ2-7; 14 bases map to TRBD2. Looked up from germline, CDR1 is MNHNS and CDR2 is SASEGT. The CDR3 length is 18 residues. V was clipped by 5 bases and J by 4 bases; unmatched bases: 13.

The V gene is TRBV20-1, the J gene TRBJ1-1; D remains unclear. Germline loops: CDR1 DFQATT, CDR2 SNEGSKA (reference sequence). Trimming took 7 bases from V and 0 from J, leaving 6 bases between them. CDR3 length equals 11 residues. This chain's CDR3 is CSGAMNTEAFF. The DNA for the CDR3 is TGCAGTGGGGCCATGAACACTGAAGCTTTCTTT.